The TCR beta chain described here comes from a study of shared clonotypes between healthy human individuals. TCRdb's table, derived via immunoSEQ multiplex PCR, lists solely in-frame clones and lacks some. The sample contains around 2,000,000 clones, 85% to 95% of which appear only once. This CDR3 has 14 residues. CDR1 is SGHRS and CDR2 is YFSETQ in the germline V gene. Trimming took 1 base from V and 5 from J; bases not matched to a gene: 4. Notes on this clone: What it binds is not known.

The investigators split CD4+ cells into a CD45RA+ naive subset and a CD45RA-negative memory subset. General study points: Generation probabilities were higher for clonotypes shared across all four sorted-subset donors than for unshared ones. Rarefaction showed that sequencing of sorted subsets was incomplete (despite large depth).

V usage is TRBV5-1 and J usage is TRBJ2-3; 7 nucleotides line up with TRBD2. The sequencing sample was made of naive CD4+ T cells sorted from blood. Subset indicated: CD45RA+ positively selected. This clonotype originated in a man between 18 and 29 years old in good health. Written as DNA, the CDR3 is TGCGCCAGCAGCTTGAACGGGGGGATAGATACGCAGTATTTT. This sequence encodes CASSLNGGIDTQYF.